This T cell receptor (beta chain) was captured in a study of T cell repertoires in ileal Crohn's disease. Data came from immunoSEQ multiplex PCR; TCRdb stores just in-frame clones and leaves some out. This sample has some 5,100 clones, with about 85% found just once. As regards this clone: Its antigen remains unidentified.

V dropped 4 bases and J dropped 12; count of bases not matched to a gene: 6. The length of the CDR3 is 13 residues. Germline V lookup: CDR1 SGDLS, CDR2 YYNGEE. General study findings and limits: Compared with non-smokers, active smokers at surgery showed more clonal expansions.

This TCR derives from an adult with Crohn's disease. Sequencing was performed on ileal tissue. The V and J genes are TRBV9 and TRBJ2-7, with 14 positions matching TRBD2. CDR3 DNA sequence: TGTGCCAGCAGCTATGGGACTAGCGGGGGCGTGTACTTC. Translating it yields CASSYGTSGGVYF.